The text below deals with one TCR beta chain. These data originate in a study of cytomegalovirus exposure and HLA in healthy donors. Per germline, CDR1 MDHEN and CDR2 SYDVKM. The CDR3 spans 13 residues. After removal of 5 bases from V and 5 bases from J, the junction contained 4 bases not matched to a gene. With 60 Vbeta and 13 Jbeta primers, the PCR was carried out. Assay used: immunoSEQ multiplex PCR; TCRdb lists only in-frame clones, some missing. This table holds hundreds of thousands of clones, around 73% found once. This chain uses TRBV28 with TRBJ2-7; 9 bases map to TRBD1. Material for sequencing was PBMCs. This receptor was taken from a male donor in good health and CMV-seronegative. In nucleotides, the CDR3 is TGTGCCAGCAGTCCGGGACAGGGCGACGAGCAGTACTTC. It encodes CASSPGQGDEQYF.